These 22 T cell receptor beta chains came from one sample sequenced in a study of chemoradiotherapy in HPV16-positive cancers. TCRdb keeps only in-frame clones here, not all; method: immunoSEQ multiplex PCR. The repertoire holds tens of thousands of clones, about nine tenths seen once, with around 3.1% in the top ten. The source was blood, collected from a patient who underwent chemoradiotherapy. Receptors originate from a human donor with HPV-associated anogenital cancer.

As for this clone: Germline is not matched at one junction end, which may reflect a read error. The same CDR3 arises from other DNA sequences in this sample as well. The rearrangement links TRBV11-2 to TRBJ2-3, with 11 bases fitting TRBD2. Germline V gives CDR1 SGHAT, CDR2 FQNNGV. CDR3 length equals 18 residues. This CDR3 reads CASSSQSRASGGSDTQYF. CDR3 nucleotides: TGCGCCAGCAGCTCGCAGAGTAGGGCTAGCGGGGGGTCAGATACGCAGTATTTT.

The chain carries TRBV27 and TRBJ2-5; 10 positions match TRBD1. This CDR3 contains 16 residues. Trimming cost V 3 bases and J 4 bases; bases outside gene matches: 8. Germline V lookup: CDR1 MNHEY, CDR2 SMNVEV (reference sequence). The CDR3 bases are TGTGCCAGCAGTTTTGGCGACAGGGGGCTTACAGAGACCCAGTACTTC. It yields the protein CASSFGDRGLTETQYF.

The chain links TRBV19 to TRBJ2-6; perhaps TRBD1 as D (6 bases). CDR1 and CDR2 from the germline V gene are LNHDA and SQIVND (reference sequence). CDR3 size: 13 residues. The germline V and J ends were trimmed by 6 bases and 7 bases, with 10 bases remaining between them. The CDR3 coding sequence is TGTGCCAGTAGGGAACAGGGAGCCAACGTCCTGACTTTC. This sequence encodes CASREQGANVLTF.

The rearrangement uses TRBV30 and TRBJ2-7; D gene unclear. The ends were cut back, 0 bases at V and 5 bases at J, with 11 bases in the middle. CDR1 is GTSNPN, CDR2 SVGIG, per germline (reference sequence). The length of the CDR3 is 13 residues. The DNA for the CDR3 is TGTGCCTGGAGTGTACGGGCTAGTAACGAGCAGTACTTC. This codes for CAWSVRASNEQYF.

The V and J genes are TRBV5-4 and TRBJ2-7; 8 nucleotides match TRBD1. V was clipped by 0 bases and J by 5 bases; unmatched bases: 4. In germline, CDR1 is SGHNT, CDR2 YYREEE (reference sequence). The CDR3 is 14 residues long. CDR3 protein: CASSLAGQGDEQYF. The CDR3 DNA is TGTGCCAGCAGCTTGGCCGGACAGGGCGACGAGCAGTACTTC.

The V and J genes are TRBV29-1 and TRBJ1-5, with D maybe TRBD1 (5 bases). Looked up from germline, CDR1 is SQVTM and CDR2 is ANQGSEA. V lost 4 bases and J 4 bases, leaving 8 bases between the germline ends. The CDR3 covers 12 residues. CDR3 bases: TGCAGCGTTGCCGGGGCGAATCAGCCCCAGCATTTT. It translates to CSVAGANQPQHF.

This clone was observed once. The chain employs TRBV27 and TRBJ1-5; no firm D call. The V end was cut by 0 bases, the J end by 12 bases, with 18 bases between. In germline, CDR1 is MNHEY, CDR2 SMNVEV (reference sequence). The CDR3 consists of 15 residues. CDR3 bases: TGTGCCAGCAGTTTATCGGCCCAAACCGGGAGAGGCCAGCATTTT. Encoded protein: CASSLSAQTGRGQHF.

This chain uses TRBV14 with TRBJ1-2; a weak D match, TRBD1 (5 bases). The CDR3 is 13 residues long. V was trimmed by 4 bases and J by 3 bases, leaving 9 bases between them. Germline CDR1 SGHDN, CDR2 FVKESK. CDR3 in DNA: TGTGCCAGCAGCCGCCCGACAGACTATGGCTACACCTTC. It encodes CASSRPTDYGYTF.

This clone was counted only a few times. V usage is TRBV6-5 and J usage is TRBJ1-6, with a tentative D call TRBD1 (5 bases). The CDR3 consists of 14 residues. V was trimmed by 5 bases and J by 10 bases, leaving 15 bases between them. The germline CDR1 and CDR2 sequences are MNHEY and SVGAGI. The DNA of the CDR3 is TGTGCCAGCAGTGGGAGACAGACTTTATCACCCCTCCACTTT. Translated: CASSGRQTLSPLHF.

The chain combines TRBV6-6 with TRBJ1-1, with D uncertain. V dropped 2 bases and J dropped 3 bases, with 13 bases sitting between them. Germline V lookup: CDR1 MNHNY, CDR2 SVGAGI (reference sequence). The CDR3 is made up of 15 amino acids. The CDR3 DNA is TGTGCCAGCAGTTACGGGAGTGGACGTCACACTGAAGCTTTCTTT. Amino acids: CASSYGSGRHTEAFF.

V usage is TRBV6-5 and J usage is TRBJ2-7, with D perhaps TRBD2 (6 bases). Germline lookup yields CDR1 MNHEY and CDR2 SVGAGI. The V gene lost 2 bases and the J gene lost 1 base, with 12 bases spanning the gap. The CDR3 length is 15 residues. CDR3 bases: TGTGCCAGCAGTTACACGGGACTCGGTTCCTACGAGCAGTACTTC. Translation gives CASSYTGLGSYEQYF.

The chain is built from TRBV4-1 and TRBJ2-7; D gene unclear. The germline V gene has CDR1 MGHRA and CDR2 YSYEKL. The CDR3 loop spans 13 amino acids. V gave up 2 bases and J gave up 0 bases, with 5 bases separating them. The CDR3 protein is CASSQTVSYEQYF. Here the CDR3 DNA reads TGCGCCAGCAGCCAAACAGTCTCCTACGAGCAGTACTTC.

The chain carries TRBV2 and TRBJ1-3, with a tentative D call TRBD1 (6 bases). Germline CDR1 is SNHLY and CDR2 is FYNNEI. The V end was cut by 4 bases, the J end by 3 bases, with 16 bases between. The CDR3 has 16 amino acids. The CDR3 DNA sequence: TGTGCCAGCAGTGCAGGGGTCGCGGGCGGTGGAAACACCATATATTTT. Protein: CASSAGVAGGGNTIYF. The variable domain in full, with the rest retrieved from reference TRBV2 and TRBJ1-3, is EPEVTQTPSHQVTQMGQEVILRCVPISNHLYFYWYRQILGQKVEFLVSFYNNEISEKSEIFDDQFSVERPDGSNFTLKIRSTKLEDSAMYFCASSAGVAGGGNTIYFGEGSWLTVV.

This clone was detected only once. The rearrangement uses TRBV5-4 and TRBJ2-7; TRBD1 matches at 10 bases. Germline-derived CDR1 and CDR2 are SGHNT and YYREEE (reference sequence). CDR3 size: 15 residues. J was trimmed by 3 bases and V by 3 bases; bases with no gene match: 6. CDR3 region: CASSSTGQGHYEQYF. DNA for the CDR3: TGTGCCAGCAGCTCTACGGGACAGGGGCACTACGAGCAGTACTTC.

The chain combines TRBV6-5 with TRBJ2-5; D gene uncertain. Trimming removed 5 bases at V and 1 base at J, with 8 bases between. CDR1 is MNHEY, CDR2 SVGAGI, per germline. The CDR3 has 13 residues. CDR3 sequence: CASSRSGQETQYF. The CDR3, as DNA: TGTGCCAGCAGTAGGTCGGGCCAAGAGACCCAGTACTTC.

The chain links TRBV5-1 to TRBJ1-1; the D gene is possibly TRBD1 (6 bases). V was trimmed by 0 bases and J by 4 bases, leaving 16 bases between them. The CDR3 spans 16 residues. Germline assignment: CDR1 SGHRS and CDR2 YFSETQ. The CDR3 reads CASSLGGTSLVTEAFF. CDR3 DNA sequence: TGCGCCAGCAGCTTGGGCGGGACATCGTTGGTCACTGAAGCTTTCTTT.

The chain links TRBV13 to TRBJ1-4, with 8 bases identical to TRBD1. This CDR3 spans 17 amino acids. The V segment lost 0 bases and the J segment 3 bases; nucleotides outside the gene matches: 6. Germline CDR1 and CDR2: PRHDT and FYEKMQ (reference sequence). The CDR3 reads CASSLGVRGLSNEKLFF. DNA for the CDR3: TGTGCCAGCAGCTTAGGTGTCAGGGGGCTGTCTAATGAAAAACTGTTTTTT.

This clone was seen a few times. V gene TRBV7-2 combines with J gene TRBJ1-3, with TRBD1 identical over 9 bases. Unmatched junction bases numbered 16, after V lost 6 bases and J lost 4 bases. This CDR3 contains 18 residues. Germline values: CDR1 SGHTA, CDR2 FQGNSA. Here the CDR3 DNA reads TGTGCCAGCAGTAAAGATCCCGGGACAGGGAGATCCGGAAACACCATATATTTT. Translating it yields CASSKDPGTGRSGNTIYF.

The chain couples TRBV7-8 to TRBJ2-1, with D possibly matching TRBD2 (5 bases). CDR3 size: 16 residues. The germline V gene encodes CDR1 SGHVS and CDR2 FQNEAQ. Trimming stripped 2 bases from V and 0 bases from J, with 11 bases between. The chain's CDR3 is CASSLRRVDSYNEQFF. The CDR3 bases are TGTGCCAGCAGCTTAAGGCGGGTTGACTCCTACAATGAGCAGTTCTTC. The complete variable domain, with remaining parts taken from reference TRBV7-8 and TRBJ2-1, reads GAGVSQSPRYKVAKRGQDVALRCDPISGHVSLFWYQQALGQGPEFLTYFQNEAQLDKSGLPSDRFFAERPEGSVSTLKIQRTQQEDSAVYLCASSLRRVDSYNEQFFGPGTRLTVL.

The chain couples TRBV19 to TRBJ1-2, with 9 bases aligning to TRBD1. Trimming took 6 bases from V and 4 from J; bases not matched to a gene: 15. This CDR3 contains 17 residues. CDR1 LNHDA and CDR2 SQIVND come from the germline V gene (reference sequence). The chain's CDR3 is CASRAGQGPQGIYGYTF. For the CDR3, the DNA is TGTGCCAGTAGAGCAGGACAGGGGCCTCAAGGGATCTATGGCTACACCTTC.

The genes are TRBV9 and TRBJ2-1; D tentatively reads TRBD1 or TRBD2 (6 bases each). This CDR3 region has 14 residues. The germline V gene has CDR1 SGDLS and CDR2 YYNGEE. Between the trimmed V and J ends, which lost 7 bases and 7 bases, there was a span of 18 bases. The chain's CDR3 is CASSRRGAKNEQFF. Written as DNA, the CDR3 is TGTGCCAGCTCCCGGAGGGGGGCCAAAAATGAGCAGTTCTTC.

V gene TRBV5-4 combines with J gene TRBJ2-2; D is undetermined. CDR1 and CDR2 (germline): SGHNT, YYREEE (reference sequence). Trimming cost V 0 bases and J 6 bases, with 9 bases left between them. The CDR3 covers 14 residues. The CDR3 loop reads CASSLARGAGELFF. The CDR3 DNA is TGTGCCAGCAGCTTGGCCAGAGGCGCCGGGGAGCTGTTTTTT.